Listed here is a single T cell receptor (beta chain). The CDR3 is 13 residues long. V gave up 8 bases and J gave up 0 bases; unmatched junction bases: 3. This sample stems from a study of T cells after yellow fever vaccination. Template switching by 5'RACE produced TCR cDNA, adding a universal primer site and UMIs. A single record per CDR3 protein comes from TCRdb applying MiXCR to the 5' RACE reads. This repertoire shows about 130,000 distinct CDR3 sequences, under 8.5% found once; its top ten account for roughly 2.5%. This specimen was CD4+ T cells sorted from PBMCs, taken 10 days after the first yellow fever vaccination. The origin of this receptor is a man aged 18 to 29 who received the YFV17D yellow fever vaccine. V is TRBV23-1 and J is TRBJ2-7, with TRBD1 matching over 8 bases. TRBV23-1 is an open reading frame whose function is uncertain. CDR3 sequence: CASLTGVSYEQYV. CDR3 DNA sequence: TGCGCCAGCCTGACAGGGGTCTCCTACGAGCAGTACGTC.